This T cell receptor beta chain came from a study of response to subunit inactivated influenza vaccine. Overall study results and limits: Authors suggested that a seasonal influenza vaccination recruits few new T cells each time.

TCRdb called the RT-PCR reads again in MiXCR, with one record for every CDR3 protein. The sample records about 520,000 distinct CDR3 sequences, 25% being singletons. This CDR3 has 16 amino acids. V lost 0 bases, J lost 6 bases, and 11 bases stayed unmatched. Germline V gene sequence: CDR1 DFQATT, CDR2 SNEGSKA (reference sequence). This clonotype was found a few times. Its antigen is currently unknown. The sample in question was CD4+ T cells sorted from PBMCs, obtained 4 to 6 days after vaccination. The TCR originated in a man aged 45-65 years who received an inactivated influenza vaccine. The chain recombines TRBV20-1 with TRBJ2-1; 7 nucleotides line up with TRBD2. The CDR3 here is CSARDLPRGSLNEQFF. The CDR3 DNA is TGCAGTGCTAGAGATCTTCCCCGCGGGAGTCTCAATGAGCAGTTCTTC.